This entry lists 5 T cell receptor beta chains sequenced from one sample in a study of PD-1 blockade in classical Hodgkin lymphoma. Assay: immunoSEQ multiplex PCR; the TCRdb copy retains only in-frame clones and omits some. Of 25,000 to 30,000 clones listed, around 80% are singletons. Indicated time point: cycle 4 day 1 (C4D1), after more than five weeks of nivolumab. There was relapse after autologous stem cell transplantation in every patient, and there was variation in brentuximab vedotin exposure. Purified CD4+ T cells were obtained from thawed PBMCs through magnetic negative selection. Sequencing used CD4+ T cells from blood, obtained before the fourth cycle of nivolumab. Receptors were obtained from a human donor with classical Hodgkin lymphoma.

This clone was detected a few times. J is TRBJ2-7 and V is TRBV11-2; 8 bases agree with TRBD2. The CDR3 contains 15 residues. V shed 5 bases and J 0 bases; nucleotides not matched to a gene: 6. Germline CDR1 and CDR2: SGHAT and FQNNGV. This CDR3 is CASSLAGTSSYEQYF. The CDR3 bases are TGTGCCAGCAGCCTAGCTGGGACTAGCTCCTACGAGCAGTACTTC. The full variable domain, with the rest looked up from reference TRBV11-2 and TRBJ2-7, is EAGVAQSPRYKIIEKRQSVAFWCNPISGHATLYWYQQILGQGPKLLIQFQNNGVVDDSQLPKDRFSAERLKGVDSTLKIQPAKLEDSAVYLCASSLAGTSSYEQYFGPGTRLTVT.

This clone showed up just a few times. The chain has TRBV10-3 and TRBJ2-7, with D hard to call. CDR1 is ENHRY and CDR2 is SYGVKD in the germline V gene. The germline V and J ends were trimmed by 2 bases and 5 bases, with 10 bases remaining between them. This CDR3 has 13 amino acids. CDR3 amino acids: CAISEIEGHEQYF. CDR3 nucleotide sequence: TGTGCCATCAGTGAGATAGAAGGACACGAGCAGTACTTC.

The V gene is TRBV10-3, the J gene TRBJ2-1, with 7 bases aligning to TRBD1. The CDR3 loop spans 11 amino acids. Germline V gives CDR1 ENHRY, CDR2 SYGVKD. V shed 10 bases and J 8 bases; nucleotides not matched to a gene: 5. CDR3 amino acids: CASTDRDEQFF. DNA for the CDR3: TGTGCCAGTACCGACAGGGATGAGCAGTTCTTC.

V gene TRBV28 combines with J gene TRBJ2-3; no definite D call. Trimming took 5 bases from V and 6 from J, leaving 18 bases between them. Germline V CDR1 and CDR2: MDHEN, SYDVKM. This CDR3 contains 15 residues. In DNA form, the CDR3 reads TGTGCCAGCAGTACTATAGGGTCGCTCCGGGATACGCAGTATTTT. It specifies CASSTIGSLRDTQYF. Full variable domain (rest looked up from reference TRBV28 and TRBJ2-3): DVKVTQSSRYLVKRTGEKVFLECVQDMDHENMFWYRQDPGLGLRLIYFSYDVKMKEKGDIPEGYSVSREKKERFSLILESASTNQTSMYLCASSTIGSLRDTQYFGPGTRLTVL.

The CDR3 nucleotides are TGCGCCAGCAGCTTGGCCCATGGTAGCCAAGAGACCCAGTACTTC. It codes for CASSLAHGSQETQYF. This chain connects TRBV5-1 to TRBJ2-5; D unclear. This CDR3 contains 15 residues. V lost 0 bases and J lost 1, with 10 bases in between. Per the germline V gene, CDR1 is SGHRS and CDR2 is YFSETQ.